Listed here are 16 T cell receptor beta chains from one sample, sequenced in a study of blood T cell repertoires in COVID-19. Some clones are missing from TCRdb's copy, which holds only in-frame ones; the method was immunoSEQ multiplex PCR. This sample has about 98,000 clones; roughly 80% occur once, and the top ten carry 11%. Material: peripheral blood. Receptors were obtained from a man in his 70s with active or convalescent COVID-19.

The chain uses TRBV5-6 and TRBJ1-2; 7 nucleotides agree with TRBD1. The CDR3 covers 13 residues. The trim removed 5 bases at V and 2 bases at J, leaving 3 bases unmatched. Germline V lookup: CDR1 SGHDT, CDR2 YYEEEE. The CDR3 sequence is CASSPGQNYGYTF. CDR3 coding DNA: TGTGCCAGCAGTCCGGGACAGAACTATGGCTACACCTTC. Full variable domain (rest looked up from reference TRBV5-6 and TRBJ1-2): DAGVTQSPTHLIKTRGQQVTLRCSPKSGHDTVSWYQQALGQGPQFIFQYYEEEERQRGNFPDRFSGHQFPNYSSELNVNALLLGDSALYLCASSPGQNYGYTFGSGTRLTVV.

In nucleotides, the CDR3 is TGTGCCTGGGCCGGGACAGAAAATCAGCCCCAGCATTTT. It encodes CAWAGTENQPQHF. The chain employs TRBV30 and TRBJ1-5, with 7 positions matching TRBD1. Trimming took 5 bases from V and 4 from J; bases not matched to a gene: 5. Per germline, CDR1 GTSNPN and CDR2 SVGIG (reference sequence). The CDR3 length is 13 residues.

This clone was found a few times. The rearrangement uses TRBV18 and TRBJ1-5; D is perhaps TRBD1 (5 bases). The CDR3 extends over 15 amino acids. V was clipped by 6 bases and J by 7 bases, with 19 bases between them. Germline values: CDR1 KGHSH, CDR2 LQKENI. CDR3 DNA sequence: TGTGCCAGCTCCCCAGGACCGGGGGAGAGACAGCCCCAGCATTTT. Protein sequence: CASSPGPGERQPQHF.

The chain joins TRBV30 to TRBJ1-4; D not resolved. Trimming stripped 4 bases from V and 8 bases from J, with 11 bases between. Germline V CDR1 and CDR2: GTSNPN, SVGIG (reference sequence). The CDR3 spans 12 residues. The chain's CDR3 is CAWNLSGEKLFF. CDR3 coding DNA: TGTGCCTGGAATCTGTCCGGGGAAAAACTGTTTTTT.

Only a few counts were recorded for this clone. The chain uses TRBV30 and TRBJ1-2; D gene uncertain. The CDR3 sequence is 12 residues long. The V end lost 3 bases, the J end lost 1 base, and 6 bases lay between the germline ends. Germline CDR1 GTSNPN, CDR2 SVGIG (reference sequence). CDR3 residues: CAWSGLNYGYTF. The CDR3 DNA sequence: TGTGCCTGGAGCGGACTTAACTATGGCTACACCTTC.

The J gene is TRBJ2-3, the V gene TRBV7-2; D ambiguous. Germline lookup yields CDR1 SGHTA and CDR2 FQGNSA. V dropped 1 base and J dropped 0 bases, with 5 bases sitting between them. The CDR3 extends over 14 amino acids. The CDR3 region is CASSLDTSTDTQYF. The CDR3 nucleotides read TGTGCCAGCAGCTTAGATACTAGCACAGATACGCAGTATTTT. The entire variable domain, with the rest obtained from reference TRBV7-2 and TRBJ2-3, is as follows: GAGVSQSPSNKVTEKGKDVELRCDPISGHTALYWYRQSLGQGLEFLIYFQGNSAPDKSGLPSDRFSAERTGGSVSTLTIQRTQQEDSAVYLCASSLDTSTDTQYFGPGTRLTVL.

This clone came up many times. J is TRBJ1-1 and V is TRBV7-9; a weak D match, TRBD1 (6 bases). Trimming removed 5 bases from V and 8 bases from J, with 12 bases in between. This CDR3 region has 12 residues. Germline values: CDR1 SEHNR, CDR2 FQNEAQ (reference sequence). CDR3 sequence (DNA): TGTGCCAGCAGCCCCCCCAGGGGCGAAGCTTTCTTT. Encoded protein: CASSPPRGEAFF.

Here the CDR3 DNA reads TGTGCCTGGAGAAGGGGCGGACTAGCGGGGACAAGCTCCTACAATGAGCAGTTCTTC. This gives the protein CAWRRGGLAGTSSYNEQFF. The chain uses TRBV30 and TRBJ2-1, with TRBD2 identical over 12 bases. This CDR3 contains 19 residues. The trim removed 3 bases at V and 0 bases at J, leaving 12 bases unmatched. Germline CDR1 reads GTSNPN; CDR2 reads SVGIG (reference sequence).

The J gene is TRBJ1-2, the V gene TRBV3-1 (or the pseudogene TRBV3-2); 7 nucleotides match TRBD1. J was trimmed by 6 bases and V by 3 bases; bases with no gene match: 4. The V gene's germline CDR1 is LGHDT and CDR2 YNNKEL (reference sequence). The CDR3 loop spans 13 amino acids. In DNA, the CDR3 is TGTGCCAGCAGCCACCGACAGGGTGATGGCTACACCTTC. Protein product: CASSHRQGDGYTF.

CDR3 DNA sequence: TGTGCCAGCAGCGCGGACAGGGGCCTCATCGGAAGTGAAAAACTGTTTTTT. Protein product: CASSADRGLIGSEKLFF. The rearrangement joins TRBV2 to TRBJ1-4; 9 nucleotides line up with TRBD1. The CDR3 runs 17 residues. V was pared by 6 bases and J by 7 bases, with 15 bases of the junction left unmatched. CDR1 and CDR2 from the germline V gene are SNHLY and FYNNEI.

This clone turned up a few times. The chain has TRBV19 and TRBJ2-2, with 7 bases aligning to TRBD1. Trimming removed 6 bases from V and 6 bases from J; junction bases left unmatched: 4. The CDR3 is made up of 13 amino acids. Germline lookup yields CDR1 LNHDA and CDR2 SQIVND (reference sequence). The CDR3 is CASSPGQAGELFF. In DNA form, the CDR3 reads TGTGCCAGTAGCCCCGGACAGGCCGGGGAGCTGTTTTTT.

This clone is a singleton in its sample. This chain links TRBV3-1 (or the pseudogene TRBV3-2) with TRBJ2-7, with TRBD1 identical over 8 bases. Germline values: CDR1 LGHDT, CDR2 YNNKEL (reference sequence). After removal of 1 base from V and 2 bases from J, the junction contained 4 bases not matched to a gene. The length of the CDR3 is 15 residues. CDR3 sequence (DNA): TGTGCCAGCAGCCAAGGCGGGACAGGCACCTACGAGCAGTACTTC. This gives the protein CASSQGGTGTYEQYF.

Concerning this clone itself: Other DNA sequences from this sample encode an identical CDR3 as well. The CDR3 spells CATSDYRDTDTQYF. DNA for the CDR3: TGTGCCACCAGTGATTACCGGGACACAGATACGCAGTATTTT. The chain uses TRBV24-1 and TRBJ2-3, with D maybe TRBD2 (5 bases). With 2 bases removed from V and 2 bases from J, the gap between germline ends came to 7 bases. Per the germline V gene, CDR1 is KGHDR and CDR2 is SFDVKD. This CDR3 is built from 14 residues.

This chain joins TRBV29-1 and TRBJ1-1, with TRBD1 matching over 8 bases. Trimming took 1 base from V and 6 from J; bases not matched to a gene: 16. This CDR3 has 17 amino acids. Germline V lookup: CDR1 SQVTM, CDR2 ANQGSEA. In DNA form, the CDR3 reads TGCAGCGTTGAAGGGGGGACAACAGGGGGGACTCTCCCTGAAGCTTTCTTT. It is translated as CSVEGGTTGGTLPEAFF.

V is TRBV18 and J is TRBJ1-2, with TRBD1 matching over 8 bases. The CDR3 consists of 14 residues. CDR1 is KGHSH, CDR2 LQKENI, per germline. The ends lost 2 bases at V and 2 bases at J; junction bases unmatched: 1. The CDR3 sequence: CASSPGTGNYGYTF. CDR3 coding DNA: TGTGCCAGCTCACCAGGGACAGGCAACTATGGCTACACCTTC.

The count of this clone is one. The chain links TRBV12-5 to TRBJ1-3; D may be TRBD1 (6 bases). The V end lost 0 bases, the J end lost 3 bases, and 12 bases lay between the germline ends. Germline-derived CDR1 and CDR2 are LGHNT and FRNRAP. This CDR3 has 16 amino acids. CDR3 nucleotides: TGTGCTAGTGGTTTGGTAGGGGGGGCCGATGGAAACACCATATATTTT. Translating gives CASGLVGGADGNTIYF.